The next 24 T cell receptor beta chains were all read from a single sample in a study of memory CD4+ T cells and cytomegalovirus serostatus. Single viable CD3+CD4+CD8-CD45RO+ cells were sorted as the memory CD4+ T cells. Some clones are missing from TCRdb's copy, which holds only in-frame ones; the method was immunoSEQ multiplex PCR. The sample has about 59,000 clones; around 80% are singletons. The specimen sequenced was memory CD4+ T cells from blood. These receptors were obtained from an adult in good health and CMV-seronegative.

The V call is TRBV15, the J call TRBJ1-3; D gene ambiguous. The CDR3 extends over 13 amino acids. The germline gives CDR1 LNHNV, CDR2 YYDKDF (reference sequence). V dropped 7 bases and J dropped 1 base, with 8 bases sitting between them. CDR3 sequence: CATTTGSGNTIYF. The CDR3 nucleotides are TGTGCCACCACCACCGGGTCTGGAAACACCATATATTTT.

The table lists this clone with a count of one. V usage is TRBV6-5 and J usage is TRBJ1-3, with D unclear. V was pared by 2 bases and J by 1 base, with 12 bases between. Per the germline V gene, CDR1 is MNHEY and CDR2 is SVGAGI. This CDR3 is built from 16 residues. The CDR3 sequence is CASSYTVFGSGNTIYF. CDR3 nucleotides: TGTGCCAGCAGTTACACAGTATTCGGTTCTGGAAACACCATATATTTT.

This clone was found once. This chain uses TRBV28 with TRBJ1-3; D gene ambiguous. The length of the CDR3 is 13 residues. Germline V gene lookup returns CDR1 MDHEN and CDR2 SYDVKM. Trimming shortened V by 5 bases and J by 3 bases, and 8 bases separated the two germline ends. CDR3 DNA sequence: TGTGCCAGCAGTCCTCCGGTTGGAAACACCATATATTTT. This gives the protein CASSPPVGNTIYF.

The V call is TRBV5-1, the J call TRBJ1-3, with 10 bases lining up with TRBD1. The CDR3 spans 15 residues. V gave up 4 bases and J gave up 0 bases; unmatched junction bases: 1. The germline CDR1 and CDR2 sequences are SGHRS and YFSETQ. DNA for the CDR3: TGCGCCAGCAGCCGGGACAGGGGCTCTGGAAACACCATATATTTT. Amino acid sequence: CASSRDRGSGNTIYF. The full variable domain, with the rest looked up from reference TRBV5-1 and TRBJ1-3, is KAGVTQTPRYLIKTRGQQVTLSCSPISGHRSVSWYQQTPGQGLQFLFEYFSETQRNKGNFPGRFSGRQFSNSRSEMNVSTLELGDSALYLCASSRDRGSGNTIYFGEGSWLTVV.

The rearrangement uses TRBV15 and TRBJ1-1; TRBD1 agrees at 8 bases. Unmatched junction bases numbered 8, after V lost 1 base and J lost 4 bases. This CDR3 contains 16 residues. The germline CDR1 and CDR2 sequences are LNHNV and YYDKDF (reference sequence). CDR3 region: CATSRAPGGEVTEAFF. In nucleotides, the CDR3 is TGTGCCACCAGCAGAGCTCCAGGGGGCGAAGTCACTGAAGCTTTCTTT.

This clone occurred a few times. CDR3 bases: TGCGCCAGCAGTGATGGACTCGTGAACACTGAAGCTTTCTTT. Its protein product is CASSDGLVNTEAFF. The chain uses TRBV10-2 and TRBJ1-1, with no clear D. The germline CDR1 and CDR2 sequences are WSHSY and SAAADI. The germline V and J ends were trimmed by 3 bases and 0 bases, with 8 bases remaining between them. The CDR3 has 14 amino acids.

This clone has a single count. The chain links TRBV7-9 to TRBJ2-7; D is possibly TRBD1 (6 bases). The V and J ends lost 2 bases and 7 bases respectively, with 15 bases between them. This CDR3 is built from 14 residues. Germline loops: CDR1 SEHNR, CDR2 FQNEAQ (reference sequence). This CDR3 reads CASSLTQGLKEQYF. The CDR3 nucleotides are TGTGCCAGCAGCTTAACCCAGGGGCTTAAGGAGCAGTACTTC.

The chain links TRBV28 to TRBJ2-6, with D tentatively TRBD2 (5 bases). V lost 6 bases and J lost 0, with 12 bases in between. The V gene's germline CDR1 is MDHEN and CDR2 SYDVKM. This CDR3 is built from 16 residues. In DNA, the CDR3 is TGTGCCAGCAGCGAGGGTTCTGGCTCTGGGGCCAACGTCCTGACTTTC. Amino acids: CASSEGSGSGANVLTF. Filled out from reference TRBV28 and TRBJ2-6, the complete variable domain reads DVKVTQSSRYLVKRTGEKVFLECVQDMDHENMFWYRQDPGLGLRLIYFSYDVKMKEKGDIPEGYSVSREKKERFSLILESASTNQTSMYLCASSEGSGSGANVLTFGAGSRLTVL.

The V and J genes are TRBV19 and TRBJ1-5; D perhaps matches TRBD1 (5 bases). V lost 8 bases, J lost 7 bases, and 9 bases lay in between. CDR3 size: 11 residues. CDR1 and CDR2 from the germline V gene are LNHDA and SQIVND (reference sequence). CDR3 amino acids: CASGAAQPQHF. The CDR3 nucleotides read TGTGCCAGTGGGGCCGCCCAGCCCCAGCATTTT.

The gene calls are TRBV29-1 and TRBJ2-6; TRBD1 matches at 7 bases. Germline assignment: CDR1 SQVTM and CDR2 ANQGSEA. V was pared by 5 bases and J by 0 bases, with 16 bases of the junction left unmatched. The CDR3 is 19 amino acids. CDR3 sequence (DNA): TGCAGCGTTCGTCCTCGGGTAGGGACAGCTTCCTCTGGGGCCAACGTCCTGACTTTC. Translated: CSVRPRVGTASSGANVLTF.

This clone was recorded a few times. The CDR3: CASSHTGQGVYGYTF. CDR3 nucleotides: TGCGCCAGCAGCCACACGGGACAGGGTGTCTATGGCTACACCTTC. This chain uses TRBV4-3 with TRBJ1-2; 9 positions match TRBD1. The germline V gene has CDR1 LGHNA and CDR2 YSLEER. The CDR3 is made up of 15 amino acids. Germline trimming cut 3 bases from V and 4 bases from J; bases unmatched to any gene: 6.

V and J are TRBV12-5 and TRBJ2-1, with 9 bases fitting TRBD1. Trimming removed 5 bases from V and 3 bases from J; junction bases left unmatched: 5. Looked up from germline, CDR1 is LGHNT and CDR2 is FRNRAP. The CDR3 contains 15 residues. The CDR3 region is CASGRGTGLYNEQFF. The CDR3, as DNA: TGTGCTAGTGGTCGCGGGACAGGGCTCTACAATGAGCAGTTCTTC.

V gene TRBV7-9 combines with J gene TRBJ2-7; D is unresolved. The CDR3 totals 12 residues. Deletions cut 3 bases from V and 4 bases from J, with 7 bases between. CDR1 is SEHNR, CDR2 FQNEAQ, per germline (reference sequence). The CDR3 loop is CASSLHLYEQYF. CDR3 sequence (DNA): TGTGCCAGCAGCTTGCACCTGTACGAGCAGTACTTC.

This clone was counted only a few times. The chain joins TRBV11-2 to TRBJ1-2; no clear D. This CDR3 has 12 residues. Trimming took off 6 bases at V and 4 bases at J, with 9 bases between the two ends. CDR1 SGHAT and CDR2 FQNNGV come from the germline V gene. CDR3 coding DNA: TGTGCCAGCAGTGACTCTATCTATGGCTACACCTTC. Translation gives CASSDSIYGYTF.

The chain joins TRBV28 to TRBJ2-2; D possibly corresponds to TRBD1 (5 bases). The CDR3 consists of 13 residues. V lost 11 bases and J 2 bases, leaving 12 bases between the germline ends. The germline V gene has CDR1 MDHEN and CDR2 SYDVKM. The CDR3 loop reads CAATATNTGELFF. DNA for the CDR3: TGTGCCGCGACAGCTACCAACACCGGGGAGCTGTTTTTT.

This clone appeared once. Germline is not matched at one junction end, which may reflect a read error. The chain links TRBV6-6 to TRBJ2-1; the match to TRBD2 covers 9 bases. The CDR3 is 15 amino acids. The germline V gene has CDR1 MNHNY and CDR2 SVGAGI (reference sequence). The CDR3 coding sequence is TGTGCCGGCAGCCGAGCTGGAGGCGGGAGGGATGAGCAGTTCTTC. Amino acid sequence: CAGSRAGGGRDEQFF.

This sequence joins TRBV5-1 and TRBJ2-7; 7 positions match TRBD1. Trimming removed 6 bases from V and 5 bases from J; junction bases left unmatched: 14. This CDR3 has 15 amino acids. Germline assignment: CDR1 SGHRS and CDR2 YFSETQ. The CDR3 loop reads CASNLQGPPLDEQYF. The CDR3 DNA follows: TGCGCCAGCAACCTACAGGGGCCACCCCTGGACGAGCAGTACTTC.

This chain links TRBV27 with TRBJ1-2; D not certain. Germline lookup yields CDR1 MNHEY and CDR2 SMNVEV (reference sequence). With 2 bases removed from V and 8 bases from J, the gap between germline ends came to 15 bases. The CDR3 is 14 amino acids. The CDR3 DNA reads as TGTGCCAGCAGTTTAGGATCGGCAGGTGCAGGCTACACCTTC. Amino acids: CASSLGSAGAGYTF.

V and J are TRBV7-2 and TRBJ1-1; the D gene is possibly TRBD1 (6 bases). The V end lost 3 bases, the J end lost 5 bases, and 10 bases lay between the germline ends. Germline V gene data show CDR1 as SGHTA and CDR2 as FQGNSA. The CDR3 covers 13 residues. CDR3 in amino acids: CASSFYRETEAFF. For the CDR3, the DNA is TGTGCCAGCAGCTTCTACAGGGAAACTGAAGCTTTCTTT.

The chain uses TRBV7-2 and TRBJ2-3; no reliable D call. Germline CDR1 and CDR2: SGHTA and FQGNSA. CDR3 length equals 15 residues. Between the trimmed V and J ends, which lost 1 base and 1 base, there was a span of 9 bases. The DNA of the CDR3 is TGTGCCAGCAGCTTAGGAGGAACTCGCACAGATACGCAGTATTTT. Translated: CASSLGGTRTDTQYF.

The rearrangement links TRBV5-1 to TRBJ1-1; D unresolved. V was trimmed by 3 bases and J by 0 bases, leaving 12 bases between them. This CDR3 is 15 amino acids long. Per the germline V gene, CDR1 is SGHRS and CDR2 is YFSETQ. CDR3 sequence (DNA): TGCGCCAGCAGCTCAGGACTTAAAATGAACACTGAAGCTTTCTTT. Its protein product is CASSSGLKMNTEAFF.

The genes are TRBV4-3 and TRBJ2-1; perhaps TRBD1 as D (5 bases). The CDR3 runs to 15 residues. Germline V CDR1 and CDR2: LGHNA, YSLEER. The V end was cut by 0 bases, the J end by 8 bases, with 14 bases between. The CDR3, as DNA: TGCGCCAGCAGCCAAGAAGGTGCGGAAGGGGATGAGCAGTTCTTC. Its protein is CASSQEGAEGDEQFF.

The chain uses TRBV27 and TRBJ1-2; tentative D call: TRBD1 (5 bases). CDR1 MNHEY and CDR2 SMNVEV come from the germline V gene (reference sequence). V lost 2 bases and J 3 bases, leaving 10 bases between the germline ends. The length of the CDR3 is 14 residues. The CDR3 protein is CASSLKGRDYGYTF. The CDR3 DNA reads as TGTGCCAGCAGTTTAAAGGGACGGGACTATGGCTACACCTTC.

J is TRBJ2-3 and V is TRBV9; 7 bases are shared with TRBD1. Trimming cost V 0 bases and J 6 bases; bases outside gene matches: 7. Germline V gene data show CDR1 as SGDLS and CDR2 as YYNGEE. The CDR3 covers 15 residues. CDR3 protein: CASSVDSRGSDTQYF. CDR3 DNA: TGTGCCAGCAGCGTAGATAGCAGGGGGTCGGATACGCAGTATTTT.